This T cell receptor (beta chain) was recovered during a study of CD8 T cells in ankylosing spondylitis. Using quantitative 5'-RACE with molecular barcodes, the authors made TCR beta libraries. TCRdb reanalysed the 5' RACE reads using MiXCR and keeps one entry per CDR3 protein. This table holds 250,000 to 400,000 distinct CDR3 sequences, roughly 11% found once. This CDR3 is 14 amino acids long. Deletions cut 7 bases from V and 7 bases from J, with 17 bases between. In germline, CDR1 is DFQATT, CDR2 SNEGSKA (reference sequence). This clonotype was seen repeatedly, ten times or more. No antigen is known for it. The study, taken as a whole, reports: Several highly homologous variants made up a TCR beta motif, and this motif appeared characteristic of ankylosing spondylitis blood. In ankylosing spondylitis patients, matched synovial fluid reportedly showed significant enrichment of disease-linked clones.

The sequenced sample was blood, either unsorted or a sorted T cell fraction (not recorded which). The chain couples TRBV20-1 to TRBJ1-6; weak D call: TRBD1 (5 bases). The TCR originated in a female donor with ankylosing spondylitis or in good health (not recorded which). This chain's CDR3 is CSVRGRGQNSPLHF. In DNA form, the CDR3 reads TGCAGTGTCCGTGGGAGGGGTCAAAATTCACCCCTCCACTTT.